These 3 T cell receptor beta chains were all obtained from the same sample, sequenced in a study of shared clonotypes between healthy human individuals. TCRdb keeps only in-frame clones here, not all; method: immunoSEQ multiplex PCR. The table has fewer than 3 million clones, approximately 90% seen once. The specimen sequenced was naive CD4+ T cells from PBMCs. Regarding subset: CD45RA+ positively selected. The receptor set was obtained from a man aged 18 to 29 in good health. Some clones in this sample may be carry-over from other donors' samples.

This sequence joins TRBV4-1 and TRBJ2-2; 8 bases map to TRBD1. This CDR3 has 16 residues. V lost 1 base, J lost 5 bases, and 6 bases stayed unmatched. Germline values: CDR1 MGHRA, CDR2 YSYEKL. The CDR3 spells CASSQAIRGHTGELFF. The CDR3 nucleotides read TGCGCCAGCAGCCAAGCAATCAGGGGGCATACCGGGGAGCTGTTTTTT.

The chain employs TRBV7-3 and TRBJ2-3; the match to TRBD1 covers 7 bases. V shed 4 bases and J 9 bases; nucleotides not matched to a gene: 10. The CDR3 covers 14 residues. The germline V gene has CDR1 SGHTA and CDR2 FQGTGA. The CDR3 DNA reads as TGTGCCAGCAGCTCCGCTGACAGGGCAGGGACGCAGTATTTT. Translating gives CASSSADRAGTQYF.

The chain carries TRBV5-4 and TRBJ1-1; D perhaps matches TRBD1 (5 bases). The germline V and J ends were trimmed by 4 bases and 4 bases, with 11 bases remaining between them. Germline CDR1 SGHNT, CDR2 YYREEE (reference sequence). The CDR3 is 13 amino acids. DNA for the CDR3: TGTGCCAGCAGCCTAAAGGGGAGCACTGAAGCTTTCTTT. Translating gives CASSLKGSTEAFF.